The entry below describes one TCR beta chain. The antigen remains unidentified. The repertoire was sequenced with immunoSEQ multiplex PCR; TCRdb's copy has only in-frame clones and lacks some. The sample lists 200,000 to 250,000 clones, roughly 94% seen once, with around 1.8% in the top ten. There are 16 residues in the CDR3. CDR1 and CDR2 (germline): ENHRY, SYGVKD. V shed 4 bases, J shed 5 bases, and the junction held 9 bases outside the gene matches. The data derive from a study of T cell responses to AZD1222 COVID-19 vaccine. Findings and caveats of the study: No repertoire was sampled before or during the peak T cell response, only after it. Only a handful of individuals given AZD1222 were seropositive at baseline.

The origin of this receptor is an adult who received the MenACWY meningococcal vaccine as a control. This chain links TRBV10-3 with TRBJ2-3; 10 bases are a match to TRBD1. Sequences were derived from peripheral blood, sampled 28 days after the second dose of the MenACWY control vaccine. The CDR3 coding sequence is TGTGCCATCAGTGGCGGACAGGGGGATGGCGGAGATACGCAGTATTTT. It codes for CAISGGQGDGGDTQYF.